This TCR beta chain comes out of a study of T cells in narcolepsy. Germline V CDR1 and CDR2: MDHEN, SYDVKM. V lost 1 base and J lost 8, with 17 bases in between. This CDR3 contains 16 residues. Points from the study as a whole: Comparing one patient's CSF and blood CD4+ clonotypes highlighted HCRT- and TRIB2-specific autoreactive clonotypes. Blood of same and different patients, but not healthy controls, reportedly held recurring autoreactive clonotypes.

TCRdb's copy holds only in-frame clones and misses some; the assay was immunoSEQ multiplex PCR. The repertoire includes more than 20,000 clones, roughly nine tenths of them detected once, and under 1.3% sits in the top ten. For this clone: Its antigen is undetermined.

This chain connects TRBV28 to TRBJ2-2; possibly TRBD1 or TRBD2 for D (5 bases each). The receptor comes from a human donor with narcolepsy. Source material: CD45RA- memory CD4+ T cells from PBMCs. Here the CDR3 reads CASSLFRDLSSGELFF. CDR3 nucleotide sequence: TGTGCCAGCAGTTTATTCAGGGACCTTTCGTCAGGGGAGCTGTTTTTT.